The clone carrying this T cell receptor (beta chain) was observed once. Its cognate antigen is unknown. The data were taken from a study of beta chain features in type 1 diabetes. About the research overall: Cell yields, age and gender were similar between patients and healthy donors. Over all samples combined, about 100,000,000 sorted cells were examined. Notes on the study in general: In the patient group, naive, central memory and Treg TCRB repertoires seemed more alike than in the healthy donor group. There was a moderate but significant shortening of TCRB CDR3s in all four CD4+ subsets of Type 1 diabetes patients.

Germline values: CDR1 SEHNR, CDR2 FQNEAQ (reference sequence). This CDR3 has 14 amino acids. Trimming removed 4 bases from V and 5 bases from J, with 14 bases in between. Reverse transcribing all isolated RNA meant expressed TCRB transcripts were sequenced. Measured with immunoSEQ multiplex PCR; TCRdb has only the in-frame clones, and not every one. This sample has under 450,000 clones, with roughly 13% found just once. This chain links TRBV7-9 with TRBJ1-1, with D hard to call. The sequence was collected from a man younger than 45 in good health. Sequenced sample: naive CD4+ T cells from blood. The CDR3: CASSSKKGGTEAFF. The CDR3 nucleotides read TGTGCCAGCAGCTCCAAGAAAGGAGGGACTGAAGCTTTCTTT. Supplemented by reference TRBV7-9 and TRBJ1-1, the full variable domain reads DTGVSQNPRHKITKRGQNVTFRCDPISEHNRLYWYRQTLGQGPEFLTYFQNEAQLEKSRLLSDRFSAERPKGSFSTLEIQRTEQGDSAMYLCASSSKKGGTEAFFGQGTRLTVV.